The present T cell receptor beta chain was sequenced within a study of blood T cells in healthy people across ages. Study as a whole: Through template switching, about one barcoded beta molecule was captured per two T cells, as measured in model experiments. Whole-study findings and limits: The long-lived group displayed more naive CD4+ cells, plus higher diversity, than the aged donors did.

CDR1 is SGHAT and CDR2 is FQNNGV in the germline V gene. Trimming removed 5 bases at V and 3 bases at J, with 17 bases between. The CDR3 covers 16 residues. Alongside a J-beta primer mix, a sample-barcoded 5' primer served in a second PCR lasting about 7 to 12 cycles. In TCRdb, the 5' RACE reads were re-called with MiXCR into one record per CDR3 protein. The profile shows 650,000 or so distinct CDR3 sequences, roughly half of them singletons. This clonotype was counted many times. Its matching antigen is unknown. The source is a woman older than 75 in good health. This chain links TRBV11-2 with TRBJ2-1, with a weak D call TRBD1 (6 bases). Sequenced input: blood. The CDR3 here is CASSPHAPGHYNEQFF. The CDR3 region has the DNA TGTGCCAGCAGCCCCCACGCCCCGGGACACTACAATGAGCAGTTCTTC.